The rows below give T cell receptor beta chains drawn from one sample of a study of cytomegalovirus exposure and HLA in healthy donors. TCRdb keeps only in-frame clones here, not all; method: immunoSEQ multiplex PCR. The data contain under 150,000 clones, roughly 77% of them singletons. Sequencing was performed on PBMCs. Receptor source: a female donor in good health and CMV-seronegative. Each CDR3 is given with its conserved first and last residue. Rows may omit the clone size; those that give it use once, few, many or a size class.

v_gene	j_gene	abundance	CDR3aa
TRBV20-1	TRBJ1-2	.	CSVYRNYGYTF
TRBV7-9	TRBJ2-7	.	CASSSGQREQYF
TRBV6-1	TRBJ2-2	.	CASSVYRDRNTGELFF
TRBV7-6	.	.	CASSLGGRGHEQYF
TRBV5-4	TRBJ1-1	.	CASSLVIGGAFF
TRBV7-2	TRBJ1-6	.	CASSEQGARNNSPLHF
TRBV7-2	TRBJ1-5	.	CASSLGQGSQPQHF
TRBV2	TRBJ2-1	few	CASSPLAGDNNEQFF
TRBV28	TRBJ2-7	.	CASSASGTESYEQYF
TRBV7-2	TRBJ2-7	.	CASSLGQGLTVYEQYF
TRBV9	TRBJ2-7	once	CASSVGPAGLGEQYF
TRBV6-4	TRBJ2-1	once	CASSDGAQFDEQFF
TRBV28	TRBJ1-6	.	CASLQGYNSPLHF
TRBV9	TRBJ2-5	.	CASSVTSGIQETQYF
TRBV6-5	TRBJ1-2	.	CASSYTGGRNYGYTF
TRBV5-6	TRBJ1-2	.	CASSLEGREVYGYTF
TRBV30	TRBJ1-1	.	CAWKGQWNTEAFF
TRBV7-9	TRBJ1-1	.	CASSLTGSTEAFF
TRBV6-5	TRBJ2-7	.	CASSHRTVSYEQYF
TRBV9	TRBJ2-2	.	CASSLGTSGRASTGELFF
TRBV9	TRBJ1-1	.	CASSVADIPGAEAFF
TRBV5-6	TRBJ2-3	.	CASSLVLSDRGTDTQYF
TRBV28	TRBJ1-5	.	CASSLDRGLVQPQHF
TRBV7-6	TRBJ2-1	.	CASSSLAVPNEQFF
TRBV18	TRBJ1-5	.	CASSPPGGNQPQHF
TRBV30	TRBJ1-1	.	CAWRKTGAAFF
TRBV7-3	TRBJ1-2	.	CASSLTPGDYGYTF
TRBV7-9	TRBJ1-2	.	CASSAPQGARGYTF
TRBV4-1	TRBJ1-1	.	CASSQGSVRENTEAFF
TRBV4-1	TRBJ1-5	few	CASSQGTGRGPRNQPQHF
TRBV6-5	TRBJ1-5	once	CARSTDSGSNQPQHF
TRBV14	TRBJ2-1	.	CASSLSGSSYNEQFF
TRBV7-3	TRBJ2-3	.	CASSSQGGREDTQYF
TRBV5-4	TRBJ1-2	.	CASSAAYRGLNDYGYTF
TRBV5-1	TRBJ2-7	.	CASSLGASEQYF
TRBV11-2	TRBJ1-2	.	CASSTFQGIHGYTF
TRBV7-2	TRBJ2-1	few	CASSLGVDSGFF
TRBV5-1	TRBJ2-3	.	CASSPGTSHPDTQYF
TRBV6-4	TRBJ2-2	.	CASSDGLGAGELFF
TRBV5-1	TRBJ2-3	.	CASRAGTDTQYF
TRBV7-2	TRBJ2-5	.	CASSLGTIMVETQYF
TRBV29-1	TRBJ2-1	.	CSAETSGYNEQFF
TRBV2	TRBJ2-3	.	CASSRTGESSTDTQYF
TRBV14	TRBJ2-1	once	CASSLSREQFF
TRBV7-8	TRBJ1-4	once	CASSLDFGEKLFF
TRBV2	TRBJ1-5	few	CASSGERGQNQPQHF